Below, 32 T cell receptor beta chains from the same sample are listed, as sequenced in a study of T cells after yellow fever vaccination. Via MiXCR, TCRdb re-called the 5' RACE reads, giving one row per CDR3 protein. The sample lists approximately 510,000 distinct CDR3 sequences; roughly a fifth were seen once. The starting material was PBMCs, obtained approximately 20 days after the first yellow fever vaccination. The receptor source for this set is a man aged 18 to 35 who received the YFV17D yellow fever vaccine.

The J gene is TRBJ2-5, the V gene TRBV5-1; TRBD1 aligns across 9 bases. Germline lookup yields CDR1 SGHRS and CDR2 YFSETQ. The CDR3 is made up of 15 amino acids. Losses at the gene ends were 2 bases for V and 4 bases for J; bases not matched to a gene: 6. The DNA for the CDR3 is TGCGCCAGCAGCTTACTAACAGGGGGCTTAGAGACCCAGTACTTC. It codes for CASSLLTGGLETQYF. The full variable domain, completed using reference TRBV5-1 and TRBJ2-5, is KAGVTQTPRYLIKTRGQQVTLSCSPISGHRSVSWYQQTPGQGLQFLFEYFSETQRNKGNFPGRFSGRQFSNSRSEMNVSTLELGDSALYLCASSLLTGGLETQYFGPGTRLLVL.

The CDR3 DNA reads as TGTGCCTGGAGTGTCGCGGTGTTTCACACCTTC. It encodes CAWSVAVFHTF. The rearrangement links TRBV30 to TRBJ1-2; D is ambiguous. The CDR3 runs to 11 residues. Looked up from germline, CDR1 is GTSNPN and CDR2 is SVGIG (reference sequence). The germline V and J ends were trimmed by 0 bases and 12 bases, with 11 bases remaining between them.

V usage is TRBV20-1 and J usage is TRBJ1-1; perhaps TRBD1 as D (5 bases). CDR3 length equals 15 residues. With 3 bases removed from V and 0 bases from J, the gap between germline ends came to 14 bases. The germline gives CDR1 DFQATT, CDR2 SNEGSKA (reference sequence). The CDR3 sequence: CSASIPGRVNTEAFF. In DNA, the CDR3 is TGCAGTGCTAGCATCCCCGGCAGGGTGAACACTGAAGCTTTCTTT.

This clonotype was seen only a few times. The chain combines TRBV24-1 with TRBJ2-3; a possible D gene is TRBD2 (5 bases). The germline V gene has CDR1 KGHDR and CDR2 SFDVKD. The CDR3 spans 13 residues. V dropped 3 bases and J dropped 2 bases, with 5 bases sitting between them. For the CDR3, the DNA is TGTGCCACCAGTGATCGGGACACAGATACGCAGTATTTT. This codes for CATSDRDTDTQYF.

This clonotype was recorded a few times. V gene TRBV19 combines with J gene TRBJ1-5; D possibly corresponds to TRBD1 (6 bases). Trimming pared 4 bases from V and 6 bases from J, leaving 10 bases between. This CDR3 is 13 amino acids long. Looked up from germline, CDR1 is LNHDA and CDR2 is SQIVND (reference sequence). The CDR3 DNA reads TGTGCCAGTAGTAATCGGGGGGCTCAGCCCCAGCATTTT. This gives the protein CASSNRGAQPQHF. Full variable domain (remainder filled in from reference TRBV19 and TRBJ1-5): DGGITQSPKYLFRKEGQNVTLSCEQNLNHDAMYWYRQDPGQGLRLIYYSQIVNDFQKGDIAEGYSVSREKKESFPLTVTSAQKNPTAFYLCASSNRGAQPQHFGDGTRLSIL.

This clonotype was found a few times. J is TRBJ1-1 and V is TRBV12-3 or TRBV12-4, with 7 nucleotides matching TRBD1. The CDR3 is made up of 13 amino acids. The ends lost 7 bases at V and 0 bases at J; junction bases unmatched: 2. The CDR3 sequence: CASNGQVNTEAFF. The CDR3 DNA reads as TGTGCCAGCAATGGACAGGTGAACACTGAAGCTTTCTTT.

This sequence joins TRBV20-1 and TRBJ2-5; D is unclear. V lost 1 base and J 5 bases, leaving 11 bases between the germline ends. This CDR3 spans 13 amino acids. CDR1 and CDR2 (germline): DFQATT, SNEGSKA (reference sequence). CDR3 nucleotide sequence: TGCAGTGCTAGAGTGAGCGTCCGGGAGACCCAGTACTTC. Residues: CSARVSVRETQYF.

The V call is TRBV25-1, the J call TRBJ2-3; the D gene is possibly TRBD2 (6 bases). The germline gives CDR1 MGHDK, CDR2 SYGVNS. This CDR3 contains 15 residues. V was cut by 0 bases and J by 2 bases, with 9 bases left in between. The CDR3 region is CASSEYRGNTDTQYF. The CDR3 DNA sequence: TGTGCCAGCAGTGAATATCGGGGGAACACAGATACGCAGTATTTT.

This clonotype has a single count. DNA for the CDR3: TGTGCCAGCACCTCTATGGGCGGGGGACTCTACGAGCAGTACTTC. Translation: CASTSMGGGLYEQYF. The gene calls are TRBV6-1 and TRBJ2-7; 7 positions agree with TRBD2. V shed 7 bases, J shed 3 bases, and the junction held 12 bases outside the gene matches. Germline V CDR1 and CDR2: MNHNS, SASEGT. The CDR3 runs to 15 residues.

V gene TRBV12-3 or TRBV12-4 combines with J gene TRBJ2-1; D may correspond to TRBD1 or TRBD2 (7 bases each). Trimming pared 3 bases from V and 10 bases from J, leaving 22 bases between. The CDR3 contains 16 residues. The CDR3 protein is CASSFGGGGLRWEQFF. CDR3 nucleotide sequence: TGTGCCAGCAGTTTCGGGGGAGGGGGCCTTAGGTGGGAGCAGTTCTTC.

This clonotype was recorded many times. The chain combines TRBV6-2 or TRBV6-3 with TRBJ2-2; D may correspond to TRBD1 or TRBD2 (5 bases each). The CDR3 contains 14 residues. Germline CDR1 reads MNHEY; CDR2 reads SVGEGT. Trimming stripped 1 base from V and 6 bases from J, with 9 bases between. The chain's CDR3 is CASSYFRGPGELFF. In DNA form, the CDR3 reads TGTGCCAGCAGTTACTTTAGGGGACCCGGGGAGCTGTTTTTT.

This rearrangement joins TRBV9 to TRBJ2-6; 9 nucleotides agree with TRBD1. The CDR3 runs 20 residues. CDR1 SGDLS and CDR2 YYNGEE come from the germline V gene. V gave up 0 bases and J gave up 0 bases; unmatched junction bases: 10. CDR3 DNA sequence: TGTGCCAGCAGCGTAGGACTGCCGGGACAGGGACTCTCTGGGGCCAACGTCCTGACTTTC. The encoded protein is CASSVGLPGQGLSGANVLTF.

The V gene is TRBV19, the J gene TRBJ2-1; 9 nucleotides line up with TRBD2. V shed 3 bases and J 3 bases; nucleotides not matched to a gene: 6. The CDR3 contains 16 residues. Germline V lookup: CDR1 LNHDA, CDR2 SQIVND (reference sequence). The CDR3 spells CASSIIGRGGYNEQFF. The CDR3 nucleotides read TGTGCCAGTAGTATCATAGGGCGGGGGGGCTACAATGAGCAGTTCTTC.

The chain has TRBV25-1 and TRBJ1-6; D uncertain. Trimming removed 7 bases at V and 12 bases at J, with 13 bases between. The CDR3 sequence is 12 residues long. Per germline, CDR1 MGHDK and CDR2 SYGVNS. The CDR3 spells CASTRDTLPLHF. The CDR3 region has the DNA TGTGCCAGCACAAGGGATACTTTACCCCTCCACTTT. Complete variable domain (other parts from reference TRBV25-1 and TRBJ1-6): EADIYQTPRYLVIGTGKKITLECSQTMGHDKMYWYQQDPGMELHLIHYSYGVNSTEKGDLSSESTVSRIRTEHFPLTLESARPSHTSQYLCASTRDTLPLHFGNGTRLTVT.

This clonotype was picked up a small number of times. Mismatch with germline at one junction end may stem from a read error. V is TRBV6-2 or TRBV6-3 and J is TRBJ2-3; the D gene is possibly TRBD2 (6 bases). Germline V gene lookup returns CDR1 MNHEY and CDR2 SVGEGT. The CDR3 covers 14 residues. The CDR3, as DNA: TGTGCCAGCAGCAACCCGGGACTCACATATACGCAGTATTTT. Translating gives CASSNPGLTYTQYF.

With respect to this clonotype: Compared with germline, one end of the junction differs, possibly owing to a read error. J is TRBJ1-1 and V is TRBV7-2; D not certain. From germline, CDR1 is SGHTA and CDR2 FQGNSA. The CDR3 is 15 amino acids. CDR3 coding DNA: TGTGCCAGCAGCTTAGCGATGGCAGGCGGTACTGAAGATTTCTTT. Protein sequence: CASSLAMAGGTEDFF. Full variable domain (missing parts from reference TRBV7-2 and TRBJ1-1): GAGVSQSPSNKVTEKGKDVELRCDPISGHTALYWYRQSLGQGLEFLIYFQGNSAPDKSGLPSDRFSAERTGGSVSTLTIQRTQQEDSAVYLCASSLAMAGGTEDFFGQGTRLTVV.

The chain joins TRBV27 to TRBJ1-3; weak D call: TRBD1 (5 bases). CDR3 length: 13 amino acids. V gave up 6 bases and J gave up 6 bases, with 12 bases separating them. Germline-derived CDR1 and CDR2 are MNHEY and SMNVEV (reference sequence). The CDR3 coding sequence is TGTGCCAGCAGGCAGGGAGCGGAAAACACCATATATTTT. It specifies CASRQGAENTIYF.

This clonotype appeared a few times. The V gene is TRBV4-3, the J gene TRBJ2-2, with no clear D. This CDR3 is 19 amino acids long. The germline CDR1 and CDR2 sequences are LGHNA and YSLEER. Trimming removed 0 bases at V and 4 bases at J, with 21 bases between. CDR3 sequence reads: CASSQESLNGRSPTGELFF. The CDR3 bases are TGCGCCAGCAGCCAAGAGAGCTTGAACGGTCGGTCCCCCACCGGGGAGCTGTTTTTT.

J is TRBJ2-3 and V is TRBV27, with 11 bases matching TRBD2. V shed 2 bases and J 6 bases; nucleotides not matched to a gene: 10. This CDR3 contains 17 residues. The germline CDR1 and CDR2 sequences are MNHEY and SMNVEV (reference sequence). The CDR3 protein is CASSLTSGGTLSDTQYF. The CDR3 region has the DNA TGTGCCAGCAGTTTAACTAGCGGGGGTACATTATCCGATACGCAGTATTTT.

This chain joins TRBV12-3 or TRBV12-4 and TRBJ1-5, with D hard to call. CDR3 size: 15 residues. The V end was cut by 3 bases, the J end by 2 bases, with 11 bases between. As DNA, the CDR3 is TGTGCCAGCAGTTTGGAGAGGGTGGGCAATCAGCCCCAGCATTTT. It specifies CASSLERVGNQPQHF.

The chain has TRBV4-1 and TRBJ1-6; TRBD1 aligns across 10 bases. The J segment lost 2 bases and the V segment lost 6 bases, leaving 4 bases of the junction unmatched. In germline, CDR1 is MGHRA, CDR2 YSYEKL. The CDR3 length is 16 residues. Here the CDR3 DNA reads TGCGCCAGCAGTCGGGACAGGGGACCCTATAATTCACCCCTCCACTTT. It translates to CASSRDRGPYNSPLHF.

This clonotype was seen a handful of times. This chain links TRBV5-8 with TRBJ2-1, with unresolved D. This CDR3 has 13 residues. Germline CDR1 and CDR2: SGHTS and YDEGEE. V lost 7 bases to trimming and J lost 5 bases, with 13 bases between them. The CDR3 sequence is CASDRRRNNEQFF. DNA of the CDR3: TGTGCCAGCGACCGGCGCAGAAACAATGAGCAGTTCTTC.

The rearrangement joins TRBV7-2 to TRBJ1-2; 7 nucleotides match TRBD1. With V trimmed by 8 bases and J by 4 bases, 10 bases remained unmatched. The CDR3 runs 14 residues. Germline CDR1 SGHTA, CDR2 FQGNSA. CDR3 sequence reads: CASRRTGEGYGYTF. In DNA form, the CDR3 reads TGTGCCAGCCGAAGAACAGGGGAGGGCTATGGCTACACCTTC. Looking up the rest from reference TRBV7-2 and TRBJ1-2 gives the full variable domain: GAGVSQSPSNKVTEKGKDVELRCDPISGHTALYWYRQSLGQGLEFLIYFQGNSAPDKSGLPSDRFSAERTGGSVSTLTIQRTQQEDSAVYLCASRRTGEGYGYTFGSGTRLTVV.

The chain combines TRBV6-5 with TRBJ2-1; D possibly corresponds to TRBD1 (5 bases). The CDR3 sequence is 16 residues long. Germline lookup yields CDR1 MNHEY and CDR2 SVGAGI. V lost 0 bases and J lost 8, with 17 bases in between. CDR3 region: CASSYSSQGFVDEQFF. Written as DNA, the CDR3 is TGTGCCAGCAGTTACTCGAGCCAGGGTTTTGTCGATGAGCAGTTCTTC.

This clonotype showed up just a few times. V gene TRBV20-1 combines with J gene TRBJ1-5; 7 nucleotides line up with TRBD1. Per the germline V gene, CDR1 is DFQATT and CDR2 is SNEGSKA (reference sequence). V dropped 4 bases and J dropped 2; count of bases not matched to a gene: 20. The length of the CDR3 is 19 residues. CDR3 sequence (DNA): TGCAGTGCTACTAGCCGGGACAGTGGACTCGTGATGGGCAATCAGCCCCAGCATTTT. Its translation: CSATSRDSGLVMGNQPQHF.

V and J are TRBV5-5 and TRBJ2-5, with D perhaps matching TRBD2 (6 bases). Trimming stripped 4 bases from V and 2 bases from J, with 12 bases between. Germline values: CDR1 SGHKS, CDR2 YYEKEE (reference sequence). The CDR3 totals 14 residues. CDR3 residues: CASSPGLVQETQYF. The DNA for the CDR3 is TGTGCCAGCAGCCCGGGACTTGTACAAGAGACCCAGTACTTC.

The chain has TRBV7-2 and TRBJ2-1; 8 bases are shared with TRBD2. There are 15 residues in the CDR3. CDR1 SGHTA and CDR2 FQGNSA come from the germline V gene. V lost 0 bases and J lost 6; bases outside the gene matches: 4. The CDR3 DNA sequence: TGTGCCAGCAGCTTAGCTCTCGGGGGGGGCAATGAGCAGTTCTTC. This translates into CASSLALGGGNEQFF.

This clonotype was found a few times. This chain links TRBV24-1 with TRBJ2-3; D might be TRBD1 or TRBD2, each matching 5 bases. The CDR3 consists of 18 residues. In germline, CDR1 is KGHDR, CDR2 SFDVKD. The ends were cut back, 5 bases at V and 4 bases at J, with 24 bases in the middle. CDR3 in amino acids: CATSVPTGTGNWADTQYF. CDR3 sequence (DNA): TGTGCCACCAGTGTCCCGACCGGGACGGGGAACTGGGCAGATACGCAGTATTTT.

J is TRBJ2-7 and V is TRBV6-2 or TRBV6-3; 9 bases agree with TRBD1. The CDR3 is made up of 14 amino acids. The junction had 9 bases not matched to a gene; V was cut back by 4 bases and J by 8 bases. Per the germline V gene, CDR1 is MNHEY and CDR2 is SVGEGT. CDR3: CASSSPGQGDKQYF. The CDR3 nucleotides read TGTGCCAGCAGTTCCCCGGGACAGGGCGACAAGCAGTACTTC.

The CDR3 DNA follows: TGTGCCAGCAGCCAAGATCCCAATACGGGGGCAGAGACCCAGTACTTC. It yields the protein CASSQDPNTGAETQYF. This chain links TRBV3-1 with TRBJ2-5, with D tentatively TRBD1 or TRBD2 (6 bases each). Germline V gene sequence: CDR1 LGHDT, CDR2 YNNKEL (reference sequence). This CDR3 has 16 amino acids. V dropped 0 bases and J dropped 4 bases, with 15 bases sitting between them.

The chain employs TRBV14 and TRBJ2-3; D uncertain. Germline-derived CDR1 and CDR2 are SGHDN and FVKESK. V lost 0 bases and J lost 0, with 4 bases in between. The CDR3 sequence is 14 residues long. CDR3 nucleotide sequence: TGTGCCAGCAGCCAAGATTGGAGCACAGATACGCAGTATTTT. As protein: CASSQDWSTDTQYF.

This clonotype was counted between two and nine times. This rearrangement joins TRBV6-1 to TRBJ1-6, with 9 bases fitting TRBD1. V was pared by 6 bases and J by 7 bases, with 4 bases of the junction left unmatched. Germline V CDR1 and CDR2: MNHNS, SASEGT. CDR3 length: 14 residues. CDR3 loop: CASRWTGENSPLHF. In DNA form, the CDR3 reads TGTGCCAGCAGATGGACAGGGGAGAATTCACCCCTCCACTTT.